One and the same sample provided the 9 T cell receptor beta chains below, sequenced in a study of cytomegalovirus exposure and HLA in healthy donors. PCR employed 60 Vbeta and 13 Jbeta primers. TCRdb's copy holds only in-frame clones and misses some; the assay was immunoSEQ multiplex PCR. The data show some 200,000 clones, with more than 85% seen just once and roughly 0.23% held by the top ten. Sample: PBMCs. The source of these receptors is a girl in the first two years of life in good health and CMV-seronegative.

This clone was seen a single time. The V gene is TRBV5-6, the J gene TRBJ2-7; D unresolved. Trimming took off 5 bases at V and 2 bases at J, with 5 bases between the two ends. CDR1 and CDR2 (germline): SGHDT, YYEEEE. The length of the CDR3 is 11 residues. In nucleotides, the CDR3 is TGTGCCAGCAGTCATGCCTACGAGCAGTACTTC. This encodes CASSHAYEQYF.

The rearrangement links TRBV6-5 to TRBJ2-7; D is unresolved. Looked up from germline, CDR1 is MNHEY and CDR2 is SVGAGI. This CDR3 is 14 amino acids long. The V end lost 3 bases, the J end lost 4 bases, and 13 bases lay between the germline ends. CDR3 DNA sequence: TGTGCCAGCAGTTATACCCGGTCTGTTTACGAGCAGTACTTC. Protein product: CASSYTRSVYEQYF.

The genes are TRBV2 and TRBJ2-1; 7 nucleotides align to TRBD2. The trim removed 6 bases at V and 2 bases at J, leaving 4 bases unmatched. CDR3 length equals 14 residues. The V gene's germline CDR1 is SNHLY and CDR2 FYNNEI. The CDR3 coding sequence is TGTGCCAGCAGGGGAGGGCCTACCTACAATGAGCAGTTCTTC. Translation gives CASRGGPTYNEQFF.

This chain connects TRBV7-9 to TRBJ1-1; 7 bases are shared with TRBD1. The CDR3 is made up of 12 amino acids. V trimming: 7 bases; J trimming: 7 bases; junction bases outside the gene matches: 6. Germline CDR1 is SEHNR and CDR2 is FQNEAQ (reference sequence). The DNA for the CDR3 is TGTGCCAGCATACGGAGGGACAGTGAAGCTTTCTTT. This gives the protein CASIRRDSEAFF.

This chain connects TRBV4-3 to TRBJ2-1; a possible D gene is TRBD2 (6 bases). CDR3 size: 17 residues. The ends were cut back, 0 bases at V and 0 bases at J, with 12 bases in the middle. Germline CDR1 reads LGHNA; CDR2 reads YSLEER. CDR3 region: CASSQDLWRGSYNEQFF. The CDR3 bases are TGCGCCAGCAGCCAAGATTTGTGGCGGGGCTCCTACAATGAGCAGTTCTTC.

The chain carries TRBV19 and TRBJ1-1; weak D call: TRBD1 (6 bases). Per the germline V gene, CDR1 is LNHDA and CDR2 is SQIVND (reference sequence). The CDR3 is made up of 16 amino acids. Trimming removed 5 bases at V and 1 base at J, with 17 bases between. In DNA form, the CDR3 reads TGTGCCAGTAGTCCAAAAGGTTGGGGGCCGAACACTGAAGCTTTCTTT. It is translated as CASSPKGWGPNTEAFF.

This chain joins TRBV2 and TRBJ2-5; D is ambiguous. Germline V gene lookup returns CDR1 SNHLY and CDR2 FYNNEI. CDR3 length: 13 amino acids. The V gene lost 0 bases and the J gene lost 3 bases, with 5 bases spanning the gap. CDR3 nucleotides: TGTGCCAGCAGTGAAGCCCTAGAAGAGACCCAGTACTTC. Amino acid sequence: CASSEALEETQYF.

The rearrangement uses TRBV19 and TRBJ1-6; 7 nucleotides match TRBD1. Losses at the gene ends were 5 bases for V and 3 bases for J; bases not matched to a gene: 10. The CDR3 extends over 17 amino acids. Germline CDR1 is LNHDA and CDR2 is SQIVND (reference sequence). DNA for the CDR3: TGTGCCAGTAGTGCCCGAGGGGGCGGGCTCTATAATTCACCCCTCCACTTT. Translating it yields CASSARGGGLYNSPLHF.

The genes are TRBV6-1 and TRBJ2-3; TRBD2 is a possible D gene (6 bases). The V end was cut by 6 bases, the J end by 4 bases, with 8 bases between. From germline, CDR1 is MNHNS and CDR2 SASEGT. The CDR3 is 12 amino acids. In nucleotides, the CDR3 is TGTGCCAGCAGCGGGAGCCCAGATACGCAGTATTTT. Its protein product is CASSGSPDTQYF.